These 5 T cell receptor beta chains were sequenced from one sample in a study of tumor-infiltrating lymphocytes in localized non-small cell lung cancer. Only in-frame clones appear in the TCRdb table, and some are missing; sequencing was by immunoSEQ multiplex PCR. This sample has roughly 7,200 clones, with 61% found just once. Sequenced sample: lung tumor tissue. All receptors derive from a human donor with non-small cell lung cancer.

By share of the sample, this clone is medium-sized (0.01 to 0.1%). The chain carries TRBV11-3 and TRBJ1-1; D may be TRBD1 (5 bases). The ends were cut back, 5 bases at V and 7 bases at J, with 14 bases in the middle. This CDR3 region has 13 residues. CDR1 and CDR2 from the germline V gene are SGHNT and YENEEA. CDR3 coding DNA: TGTGCCAGCAGCCTAGTACCCGGGGGTGAAGCTTTCTTT. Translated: CASSLVPGGEAFF.

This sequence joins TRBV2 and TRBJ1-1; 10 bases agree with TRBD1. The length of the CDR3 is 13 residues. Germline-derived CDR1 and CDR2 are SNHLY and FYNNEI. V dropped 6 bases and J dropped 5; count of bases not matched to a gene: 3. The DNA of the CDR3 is TGTGCCAGCAGCGGGGACAGGGGAACTGAAGCTTTCTTT. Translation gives CASSGDRGTEAFF.

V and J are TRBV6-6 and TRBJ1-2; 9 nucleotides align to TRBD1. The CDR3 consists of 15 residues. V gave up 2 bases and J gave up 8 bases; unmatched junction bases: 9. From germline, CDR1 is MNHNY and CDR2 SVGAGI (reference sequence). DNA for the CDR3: TGTGCCAGCAGTTACGTGACAGGGGGATTTGAGGGCTACACCTTC. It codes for CASSYVTGGFEGYTF.

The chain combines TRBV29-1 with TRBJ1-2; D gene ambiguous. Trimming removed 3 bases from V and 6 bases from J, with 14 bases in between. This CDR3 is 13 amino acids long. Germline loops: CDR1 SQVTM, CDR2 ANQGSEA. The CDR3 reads CSVERNPANGYTF. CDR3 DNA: TGCAGCGTTGAGAGGAATCCCGCCAATGGCTACACCTTC.

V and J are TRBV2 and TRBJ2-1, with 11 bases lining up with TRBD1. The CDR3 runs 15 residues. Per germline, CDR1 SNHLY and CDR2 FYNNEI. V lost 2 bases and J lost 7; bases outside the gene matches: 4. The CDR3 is CASSEPGQGENEQFF. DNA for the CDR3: TGTGCCAGCAGTGAACCGGGACAGGGGGAAAATGAGCAGTTCTTC.